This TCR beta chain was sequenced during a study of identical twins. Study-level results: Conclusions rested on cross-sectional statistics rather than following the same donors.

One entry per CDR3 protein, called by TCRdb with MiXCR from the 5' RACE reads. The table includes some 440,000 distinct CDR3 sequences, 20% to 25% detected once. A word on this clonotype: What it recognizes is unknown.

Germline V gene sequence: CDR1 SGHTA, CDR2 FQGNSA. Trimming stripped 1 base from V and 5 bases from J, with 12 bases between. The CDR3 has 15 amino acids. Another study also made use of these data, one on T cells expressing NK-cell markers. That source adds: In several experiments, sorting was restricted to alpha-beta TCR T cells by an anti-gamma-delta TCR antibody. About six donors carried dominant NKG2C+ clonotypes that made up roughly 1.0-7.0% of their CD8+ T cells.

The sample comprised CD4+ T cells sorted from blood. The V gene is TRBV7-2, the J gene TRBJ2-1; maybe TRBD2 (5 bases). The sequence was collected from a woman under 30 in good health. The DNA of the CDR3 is TGTGCCAGCAGCTTAGGCCAGCGGATACACAATGAGCAGTTCTTC. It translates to CASSLGQRIHNEQFF.